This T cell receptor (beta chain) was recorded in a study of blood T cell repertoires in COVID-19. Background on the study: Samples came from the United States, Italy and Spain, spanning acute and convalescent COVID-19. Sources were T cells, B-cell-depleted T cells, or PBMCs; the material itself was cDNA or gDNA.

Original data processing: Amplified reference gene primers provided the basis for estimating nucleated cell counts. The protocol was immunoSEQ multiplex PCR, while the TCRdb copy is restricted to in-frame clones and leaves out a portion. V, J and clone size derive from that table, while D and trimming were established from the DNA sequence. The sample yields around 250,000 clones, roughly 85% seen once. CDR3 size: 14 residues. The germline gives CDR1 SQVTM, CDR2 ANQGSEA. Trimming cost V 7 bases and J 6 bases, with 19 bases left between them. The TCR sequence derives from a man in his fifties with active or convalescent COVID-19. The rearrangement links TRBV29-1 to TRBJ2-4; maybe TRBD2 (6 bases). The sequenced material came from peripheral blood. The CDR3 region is CSASGGLERNIQYF. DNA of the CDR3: TGCAGCGCTTCCGGGGGTCTCGAAAGAAACATTCAGTACTTC.